The clone carrying this T cell receptor beta chain was recorded a few times. Here immunoSEQ multiplex PCR was the method, and the copy in TCRdb shows in-frame clones only, minus some. The table has over 150,000 clones, around 87% seen once. The data were taken from a study of blood T cell repertoires in COVID-19. CDR3 size: 12 residues. Deletions cut 3 bases from V and 14 bases from J, with 14 bases between. Germline CDR1 and CDR2: GTSNPN and SVGIG (reference sequence). The chain recombines TRBV30 with TRBJ1-6; no clear D gene. Sequencing was carried out using peripheral blood. This TCR was sampled from a man aged 35 to 55 with active or convalescent COVID-19. CDR3 bases: TGTGCCTGGAGCGGGCGGCGGGAGGCCCTCCACTTT. Its translation is CAWSGRREALHF.